A selection of T cell receptor beta chains follows, all from one sample in a study of beta chain features in type 1 diabetes. Produced via immunoSEQ multiplex PCR; TCRdb's table is partial and in-frame only. The table shows 500,000 to 850,000 clones, with about 14% occurring only once. Specimen: naive CD4+ T cells from blood. These receptor sequences come from a man younger than 30 with type 1 diabetes. The CDR3 runs from the conserved cysteine through the conserved F or W. The D gene is left open where the match is weak.

D: TRBD2; J: TRBJ2-3; V: TRBV9; CDR3: CASSERLASDTQYF
D: TRBD1; J: TRBJ1-2; V: TRBV12-5; CDR3: CASANPGGGYTF
D: -; J: TRBJ1-3; V: TRBV6-5; CDR3: CASSSQGAGNTIYF
D: -; J: TRBJ2-4; V: TRBV25-1; CDR3: CASSPRVGAGNIQYF
D: -; J: TRBJ2-1; V: TRBV6-5; CDR3: CASQATGHRDEQFF
D: TRBD2; J: TRBJ2-4; V: TRBV7-2; CDR3: CASSPLGFAGGPKNIQYF
D: -; J: TRBJ2-1; V: TRBV6-5; CDR3: CASSYSMNRHNEQFF
D: TRBD2; J: TRBJ2-7; V: TRBV29-1; CDR3: CSVPERDYSFSYEQYF
D: -; J: TRBJ2-7; V: TRBV6-5; CDR3: CASSSPNTFYEQYF
D: -; J: TRBJ1-1; V: TRBV9; CDR3: CASSPTGTATEAFF
D: -; J: TRBJ2-2; V: TRBV29-1; CDR3: CSVGGQGNTGELFF
D: -; J: TRBJ2-7; V: TRBV27; CDR3: CASSLSRRSEQYF
D: -; J: TRBJ1-5; V: TRBV7-2; CDR3: CASSLESQPQHF
D: TRBD1; J: TRBJ2-1; V: TRBV5-1; CDR3: CASSLGQLFDEQFF
D: -; J: TRBJ2-5; V: TRBV2; CDR3: CASRRELWETQYF
D: TRBD2; J: TRBJ2-3; V: TRBV15; CDR3: CATSIGLTSGVTTDTQYF
D: TRBD1; J: TRBJ2-2; V: TRBV10-3; CDR3: CAISGVGQGRDTGELFF
D: -; J: TRBJ1-1; V: TRBV11-2; CDR3: CASSSRAGWENTEAFF
D: -; J: TRBJ1-1; V: TRBV30; CDR3: CAWTVGNTEAFF
D: -; J: TRBJ2-1; V: TRBV7-9; CDR3: CASSLDFF
D: -; J: TRBJ1-2; V: TRBV4-2; CDR3: CASSREDNEPYGYTF
D: -; J: TRBJ2-3; V: TRBV28; CDR3: CASRLRGDTQYF
D: TRBD1; J: TRBJ2-7; V: TRBV7-3; CDR3: CASSPTGTGEYEQYF
D: TRBD1; J: TRBJ1-2; V: TRBV2; CDR3: CASSLATGGGYTF
D: -; J: TRBJ1-5; V: TRBV7-9; CDR3: CASSLNRDKPQHF
D: -; J: TRBJ2-1; V: TRBV2; CDR3: CASVRDSRYNEQFF
D: TRBD1; J: TRBJ1-4; V: TRBV19; CDR3: CASSRGTGQEKLFF
D: -; J: TRBJ2-5; V: TRBV5-1; CDR3: CASSPRNALQETQYF
D: -; J: TRBJ2-2; V: TRBV9; CDR3: CASSETPTGLTGELFF
D: TRBD2; J: TRBJ2-3; V: TRBV29-1; CDR3: CSVVVRGDTDTQYF
D: -; J: TRBJ1-2; V: TRBV7-2; CDR3: CASIPTANRAYGYTF